In its sample, the clone carrying this T cell receptor beta chain was seen many times. What it binds is not known. The data were taken from a study of early T cells in non-severe SARS-CoV-2 infection. Whole-study findings and limits: Database matching using VDJdb favored anti-spike CD8 responses, with private and CD4 specificities left missing.

Unique molecular identifiers were attached to individual cDNA molecules. MiXCR, run by TCRdb on the 5' RACE reads, gives a single entry per CDR3 protein. Found here are 65,000 to 95,000 distinct CDR3 sequences, about 17% of them singletons; the top ten hold about 2.6%. CDR1 WSHSY and CDR2 SAAADI come from the germline V gene. Between the trimmed V and J ends, which lost 3 bases and 5 bases, there was a span of 7 bases. The CDR3 sequence is 12 residues long. The sequenced material came from whole blood. The gene calls are TRBV10-2 and TRBJ1-1, with a tentative D call TRBD1 (5 bases). The sequence derives from an adult who was a healthcare worker with PCR-confirmed SARS-CoV-2 infection or an uninfected control (not recorded which). The CDR3 DNA reads as TGCGCCAGCAGTGACAAGGGGACTGAAGCTTTCTTT. The encoded protein is CASSDKGTEAFF.